The 26 T cell receptor beta chains in this list originate from one sample, sequenced in a study of T cell repertoires in cytomegalovirus infection. TCRdb processed the reads anew with MiXCR; each CDR3 protein has one entry. The repertoire includes 450,000 to 550,000 distinct CDR3 sequences, more than 15% of them detected once, and about 24% sits in the top ten. The specimen sequenced was CD8+ T cells from PBMCs. These receptors were obtained from a human donor in good health (CMV status not recorded). Some clones in this sample may be carry-over from other donors' samples.

This clonotype was seen a handful of times. This chain links TRBV15 with TRBJ2-7; 11 bases are shared with TRBD2. The V segment lost 3 bases and the J segment 2 bases; nucleotides outside the gene matches: 3. CDR1 is LNHNV and CDR2 is YYDKDF in the germline V gene (reference sequence). The length of the CDR3 is 15 residues. The CDR3 coding sequence is TGTGCCACCAGCAGGGGACTAGCGGAGACCTACGAGCAGTACTTC. Protein product: CATSRGLAETYEQYF.

This chain links TRBV4-2 with TRBJ2-1; 7 bases line up with TRBD1. The germline CDR1 and CDR2 sequences are LGHNA and YNFKEQ. V lost 1 base to trimming and J lost 5 bases; unmatched junction nucleotides: 14. The CDR3 consists of 18 residues. The CDR3 DNA reads TGTGCCAGCAGCCAAGTACGCCAAGGTTTGGGACAGAACAATGAGCAGTTCTTC. It yields the protein CASSQVRQGLGQNNEQFF.

This clonotype was recorded many times. The V gene is TRBV5-6, the J gene TRBJ2-1, with 10 bases aligning to TRBD1. After removal of 6 bases from V and 5 bases from J, the junction contained 14 bases not matched to a gene. The CDR3 covers 17 residues. Germline V gene lookup returns CDR1 SGHDT and CDR2 YYEEEE. This CDR3 is CASTPVWDRGFHNEQFF. CDR3 DNA: TGTGCCAGCACCCCGGTTTGGGACAGGGGTTTTCACAATGAGCAGTTCTTC. The whole variable domain, remainder taken from reference TRBV5-6 and TRBJ2-1, is DAGVTQSPTHLIKTRGQQVTLRCSPKSGHDTVSWYQQALGQGPQFIFQYYEEEERQRGNFPDRFSGHQFPNYSSELNVNALLLGDSALYLCASTPVWDRGFHNEQFFGPGTRLTVL.

The rearrangement uses TRBV5-4 and TRBJ2-1; the match to TRBD2 covers 9 bases. Trimming cost V 4 bases and J 10 bases; bases outside gene matches: 9. The length of the CDR3 is 14 residues. Germline lookup yields CDR1 SGHNT and CDR2 YYREEE (reference sequence). The CDR3: CASSGRGGASEQFF. As DNA, the CDR3 is TGTGCCAGCAGCGGCCGCGGGGGGGCCTCCGAGCAGTTCTTC.

The chain has TRBV14 and TRBJ2-3; no reliable D call. Germline V gives CDR1 SGHDN, CDR2 FVKESK. Trimming took off 2 bases at V and 12 bases at J, with 15 bases between the two ends. This CDR3 spans 13 amino acids. CDR3 sequence: CASSQRGIATQYF. DNA for the CDR3: TGTGCCAGCAGCCAAAGAGGAATAGCTACCCAGTATTTT.

This clonotype came up many times. V usage is TRBV7-6 and J usage is TRBJ2-2, with 10 bases that match TRBD1. V dropped 0 bases and J dropped 3; count of bases not matched to a gene: 10. Germline V gene sequence: CDR1 SGHVS, CDR2 FNYEAQ. The CDR3 has 19 amino acids. The CDR3: CASSLAGTGEVTDTGELFF. The DNA for the CDR3 is TGTGCCAGCAGCTTAGCTGGGACAGGGGAGGTGACGGACACCGGGGAGCTGTTTTTT.

This clonotype was counted ten times or more. The chain employs TRBV6-2 or TRBV6-3 and TRBJ1-2; weak D call: TRBD1 (5 bases). The CDR3 runs to 14 residues. Germline V gives CDR1 MNHEY, CDR2 SVGEGT. Deletions cut 2 bases from V and 2 bases from J, with 9 bases between. CDR3 protein: CASSYAGPNYGYTF. DNA of the CDR3: TGTGCCAGCAGTTACGCGGGGCCCAACTATGGCTACACCTTC.

J is TRBJ1-2 and V is TRBV28; D is undetermined. The germline V gene encodes CDR1 MDHEN and CDR2 SYDVKM. The CDR3 is 13 amino acids. The V gene lost 1 base and the J gene lost 4 bases, with 7 bases spanning the gap. The DNA of the CDR3 is TGTGCCAGCAGTTTATTTCCTCTCTATGGCTACACCTTC. Translation: CASSLFPLYGYTF.

This clonotype was seen ten or more times. V is TRBV27 and J is TRBJ2-1; D may be TRBD2 (6 bases). The CDR3 extends over 15 amino acids. The V gene lost 4 bases and the J gene lost 4 bases, with 14 bases spanning the gap. The germline V gene has CDR1 MNHEY and CDR2 SMNVEV (reference sequence). The chain's CDR3 is CASSWGEIWYNEQFF. CDR3 DNA sequence: TGTGCCAGCAGTTGGGGGGAGATATGGTACAATGAGCAGTTCTTC.

The rearrangement links TRBV4-2 to TRBJ2-3; 7 bases align to TRBD2. V was clipped by 4 bases and J by 5 bases; unmatched bases: 12. CDR3 length equals 16 residues. In germline, CDR1 is LGHNA, CDR2 YNFKEQ. In DNA, the CDR3 is TGTGCCAGCAGCCTCCATGGGGGACGGGGGGAAGATACGCAGTATTTT. Protein: CASSLHGGRGEDTQYF.

This clonotype was observed at least ten times. The chain carries TRBV10-2 and TRBJ2-1, with 14 positions matching TRBD2. The junction had 5 bases not matched to a gene; V was cut back by 3 bases and J by 10 bases. There are 15 residues in the CDR3. CDR1 WSHSY and CDR2 SAAADI come from the germline V gene. The DNA of the CDR3 is TGCGCCAGCAGTGAAGGGACTAGCGGGGGCCTCGAGCAGTTCTTC. Its protein is CASSEGTSGGLEQFF.

Only a few counts were recorded for this clonotype. V usage is TRBV27 and J usage is TRBJ2-3, with D hard to call. The CDR3 spans 13 residues. Trimming shortened V by 1 base and J by 7 bases, and 9 bases separated the two germline ends. Germline CDR1 MNHEY, CDR2 SMNVEV (reference sequence). Here the CDR3 DNA reads TGTGCCAGCAGTTTATACCAGGCCTATACGCAGTATTTT. This encodes CASSLYQAYTQYF.

This chain joins TRBV6-5 and TRBJ1-3; D is unresolved. CDR3 length: 16 residues. Trimming took off 2 bases at V and 2 bases at J, with 13 bases between the two ends. Germline V gives CDR1 MNHEY, CDR2 SVGAGI. The CDR3 loop reads CASSYGGPEAGNTIYF. The CDR3 nucleotides read TGTGCCAGCAGTTACGGAGGTCCCGAGGCTGGAAACACCATATATTTT.

The V gene is TRBV13, the J gene TRBJ1-2, with a tentative D call TRBD1 (5 bases). This CDR3 has 16 residues. Germline assignment: CDR1 PRHDT and CDR2 FYEKMQ (reference sequence). The V and J ends lost 1 base and 0 bases respectively, with 12 bases between them. This chain's CDR3 is CASSLVRGQPNYGYTF. The CDR3 DNA reads TGTGCCAGCAGCTTAGTCCGGGGCCAGCCTAACTATGGCTACACCTTC.

CDR3 residues: CSAFLGGVMFF. In nucleotides, the CDR3 is TGCAGTGCCTTCCTTGGGGGGGTTATGTTCTTC. V usage is TRBV20-1 and J usage is TRBJ2-1; 7 bases align to TRBD2. Germline values: CDR1 DFQATT, CDR2 SNEGSKA (reference sequence). J lost 15 bases, V lost 6 bases, and 11 bases had no gene match. The CDR3 extends over 11 amino acids.

This clonotype was recorded many times. This chain uses TRBV12-3 or TRBV12-4 with TRBJ2-3; TRBD1 agrees at 8 bases. The length of the CDR3 is 13 residues. V lost 8 bases to trimming and J lost 6 bases; unmatched junction nucleotides: 7. The CDR3: CASSPTGEDTQYF. The CDR3 coding sequence is TGTGCCAGCTCACCGACAGGGGAGGATACGCAGTATTTT.

This clonotype was recorded at least ten times. Written as DNA, the CDR3 is TGTGCCAGCAGTAAGGTTATGGGGGGCAATCAGCCCCAGCATTTT. It is translated as CASSKVMGGNQPQHF. This chain connects TRBV27 to TRBJ1-5, with D possibly being TRBD1 (5 bases). The germline V and J ends were trimmed by 5 bases and 2 bases, with 13 bases remaining between them. The germline CDR1 and CDR2 sequences are MNHEY and SMNVEV (reference sequence). The CDR3 runs to 15 residues.

This clonotype was seen a handful of times. This chain links TRBV6-8 with TRBJ2-1, with 12 bases that match TRBD2. Per the germline V gene, CDR1 is MNHGY and CDR2 is SAAAGT. V gave up 5 bases and J gave up 4 bases; unmatched junction bases: 6. The CDR3 length is 16 residues. The CDR3 region is CASSRLAGEGYNEQFF. Here the CDR3 DNA reads TGTGCCAGCAGTCGACTAGCGGGAGAGGGGTACAATGAGCAGTTCTTC.

The J gene is TRBJ2-6, the V gene TRBV9; D perhaps matches TRBD2 (6 bases). The V gene lost 0 bases and the J gene lost 1 base, with 8 bases spanning the gap. Germline V gene data show CDR1 as SGDLS and CDR2 as YYNGEE. The CDR3 has 16 amino acids. CDR3 region: CASSVVEGSGANVLTF. CDR3 nucleotides: TGTGCCAGCAGCGTAGTGGAGGGGTCTGGGGCCAACGTCCTGACTTTC.

CDR3 DNA: TGTGCCAGTAGTGCACCCCGGGACGAGGCGTGGAGCAATCAGCCCCAGCATTTT. Translated, it gives CASSAPRDEAWSNQPQHF. This sequence joins TRBV19 and TRBJ1-5; D perhaps matches TRBD1 (5 bases). The CDR3 loop spans 18 amino acids. Trimming pared 5 bases from V and 1 base from J, leaving 21 bases between. Germline CDR1 LNHDA, CDR2 SQIVND (reference sequence).

There are a few counts of this clonotype. The chain employs TRBV6-6 and TRBJ1-3; D is possibly TRBD1 (6 bases). The CDR3 is 17 residues long. Germline CDR1 and CDR2: MNHNY and SVGAGI (reference sequence). V was pared by 2 bases and J by 1 base, with 15 bases between. The DNA of the CDR3 is TGTGCCAGCAGTTACACTTCAACAGGGTTTTCTGGAAACACCATATATTTT. It is translated as CASSYTSTGFSGNTIYF.

This clonotype was counted only a few times. Here the CDR3 DNA reads TGTGCCAGCAGCTTAGGGACGGAGTACGGCAATGAGCAGTTCTTC. Amino acid sequence: CASSLGTEYGNEQFF. The rearrangement links TRBV7-9 to TRBJ2-1, with D uncertain. V lost 1 base and J lost 6, with 13 bases in between. This CDR3 is 15 amino acids long. Germline CDR1 SEHNR, CDR2 FQNEAQ (reference sequence).

The sample holds a few counts of this clonotype. This chain's CDR3 is CASSPRTGGLGGYTF. DNA for the CDR3: TGTGCCAGCAGCCCCAGGACAGGGGGCTTGGGCGGCTACACCTTC. J is TRBJ1-2 and V is TRBV7-6; TRBD1 matches 11 bases. This CDR3 region has 15 residues. Germline loops: CDR1 SGHVS, CDR2 FNYEAQ. Trimming cost V 5 bases and J 8 bases; bases outside gene matches: 10.

This clonotype has a count of ten or more. The rearrangement links TRBV7-6 to TRBJ2-1, with TRBD2 matching 8 bases. Trimming cost V 2 bases and J 10 bases; bases outside gene matches: 7. Germline values: CDR1 SGHVS, CDR2 FNYEAQ. The CDR3 spans 14 residues. CDR3 protein: CASSLRLALGEQFF. CDR3 in DNA: TGTGCCAGCAGCTTAAGACTAGCGCTGGGGGAGCAGTTCTTC.

This clonotype appeared a few times. DNA of the CDR3: TGTGCCAGCAGTTTTAGACAGGGGAGGAGGGCAGATACGCAGTATTTT. Translating it yields CASSFRQGRRADTQYF. The chain combines TRBV12-3 or TRBV12-4 with TRBJ2-3; 8 bases line up with TRBD1. V lost 3 bases to trimming and J lost 4 bases; unmatched junction nucleotides: 9. CDR3 length: 16 residues.

This clonotype showed up many times. This chain connects TRBV10-3 to TRBJ2-3; the match to TRBD1 covers 9 bases. The junction had 6 bases not matched to a gene; V was cut back by 6 bases and J by 5 bases. Looked up from germline, CDR1 is ENHRY and CDR2 is SYGVKD. The CDR3 sequence is 14 residues long. The CDR3 reads CAISPRTGEDTQYF. CDR3 bases: TGTGCCATCAGCCCCCGGACAGGGGAAGATACGCAGTATTTT.